In its sample, the clone carrying this T cell receptor (beta chain) was seen a few times. None of the patients had undergone any treatment ahead of thyroid surgery. With MiXCR, TCRdb called clones anew from the PCR reads. Of 25,000 to 30,000 clones listed, around 4% are singletons. This sample was included in a study of metastatic and nonmetastatic thyroid tumors. This CDR3 has 13 residues. The V end was cut by 5 bases, the J end by 7 bases, with 12 bases between. Germline V gene lookup returns CDR1 MDHEN and CDR2 SYDVKM. The rearrangement joins TRBV28 to TRBJ1-3; D is undetermined. The clonotype was recovered from a male donor with papillary thyroid cancer or a benign thyroid nodule (not recorded which). Some clones in this sample may be carry-over from other donors' samples. The sample consisted of blood. The CDR3 DNA sequence: TGTGCCAGCAGTCCCGGGCGCGAGAACACCATATATTTT. It translates to CASSPGRENTIYF.